The rows below give T cell receptor beta chains drawn from one sample of a study of T cell responses to AZD1222 COVID-19 vaccine. Clones were read by immunoSEQ multiplex PCR, and TCRdb kept only the in-frame ones, dropping some. The sample has around 95,000 clones; approximately 91% are singletons. This specimen was peripheral blood, taken on day 0 of AZD1222 vaccination. Receptors were obtained from an adult in good health. Each CDR3 is given with its conserved first and last residue. Fields, in order: D gene, V gene, J gene, clone size, CDR3 length, CDR3 protein, CDR3 DNA. D genes are given only for firm matches. The size of a clone is reported for some rows only, either as once, few or many, or as a class for expanded clones.

D: .
V: TRBV30
J: TRBJ2-3
size: .
length: 12
CDR3: CAWGSRGDTQYF
DNA: TGTGCCTGGGGAAGCAGGGGAGATACGCAGTATTTT

D: TRBD1
V: TRBV5-1
J: TRBJ2-1
size: .
length: 18
CDR3: CASSSGQGVPGPYNEQFF
DNA: TGCGCCAGCAGCTCGGGACAGGGGGTCCCGGGTCCCTACAATGAGCAGTTCTTC

D: .
V: TRBV7-8
J: TRBJ1-2
size: .
length: 15
CDR3: CASSLVAGESYGYTF
DNA: TGTGCCAGCAGCTTAGTAGCAGGGGAGAGCTATGGCTACACCTTC

D: .
V: TRBV19
J: TRBJ1-3
size: few
length: 12
CDR3: CASSNIGNTIYF
DNA: TGTGCCAGTAGTAATATTGGAAACACCATATATTTT

D: .
V: TRBV18
J: TRBJ2-7
size: .
length: 14
CDR3: CASSPPGARQEQYF
DNA: TGTGCCAGCTCACCACCGGGTGCGCGACAGGAGCAGTACTTC

D: TRBD1
V: TRBV28
J: TRBJ2-5
size: .
length: 17
CDR3: CASSKWDRGSEEETQYF
DNA: TGTGCCAGCTCCAAGTGGGACAGGGGGTCGGAGGAGGAGACCCAGTACTTC

D: .
V: TRBV28
J: TRBJ1-1
size: .
length: 16
CDR3: CASSLPLTGLDTEAFF
DNA: TGTGCCAGCAGTTTACCCCTCACAGGGTTGGACACTGAAGCTTTCTTT

D: .
V: TRBV2
J: TRBJ1-1
size: .
length: 15
CDR3: CASSGWLGGSTEAFF
DNA: TGTGCCAGCAGCGGGTGGCTTGGGGGGTCCACTGAAGCTTTCTTT

D: .
V: TRBV24-1
J: TRBJ2-1
size: once
length: 14
CDR3: CATSEFSTSFEQFF
DNA: TGTGCCACCAGTGAGTTTTCGACTAGTTTTGAGCAGTTCTTC

D: .
V: TRBV5-1
J: TRBJ2-1
size: .
length: 13
CDR3: CASSLGVSDEQFF
DNA: TGCGCCAGCAGCTTGGGTGTGTCGGATGAGCAGTTCTTC

D: .
V: TRBV6-5
J: TRBJ2-5
size: .
length: 15
CDR3: CASSKTWGQQETQYF
DNA: TGTGCCAGCAGTAAAACTTGGGGCCAGCAAGAGACCCAGTACTTC

D: .
V: TRBV18
J: TRBJ1-5
size: .
length: 14
CDR3: CASSPVPLNQPQHF
DNA: TGTGCCAGCTCACCAGTCCCGCTAAATCAGCCCCAGCATTTT